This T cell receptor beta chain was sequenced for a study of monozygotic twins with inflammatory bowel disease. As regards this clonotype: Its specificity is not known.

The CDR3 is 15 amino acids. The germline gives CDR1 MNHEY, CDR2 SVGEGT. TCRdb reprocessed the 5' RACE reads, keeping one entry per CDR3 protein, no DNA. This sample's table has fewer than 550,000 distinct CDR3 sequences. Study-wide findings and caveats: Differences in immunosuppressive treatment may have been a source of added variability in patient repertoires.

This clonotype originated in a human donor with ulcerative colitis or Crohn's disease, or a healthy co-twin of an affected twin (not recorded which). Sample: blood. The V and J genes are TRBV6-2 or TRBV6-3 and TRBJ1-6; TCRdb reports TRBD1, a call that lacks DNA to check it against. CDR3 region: CASRETGTANSPLHF.